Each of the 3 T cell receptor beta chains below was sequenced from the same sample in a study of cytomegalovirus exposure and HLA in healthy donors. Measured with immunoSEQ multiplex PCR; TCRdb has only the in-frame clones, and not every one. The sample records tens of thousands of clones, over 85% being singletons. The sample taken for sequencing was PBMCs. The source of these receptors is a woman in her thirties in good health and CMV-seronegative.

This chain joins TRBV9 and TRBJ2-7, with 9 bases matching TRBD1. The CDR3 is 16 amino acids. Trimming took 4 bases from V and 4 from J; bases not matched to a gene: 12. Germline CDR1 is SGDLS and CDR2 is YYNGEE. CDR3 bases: TGTGCCAGCAGCTTCCTCCCCGGGACAGGGCAGTACGAGCAGTACTTC. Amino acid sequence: CASSFLPGTGQYEQYF.

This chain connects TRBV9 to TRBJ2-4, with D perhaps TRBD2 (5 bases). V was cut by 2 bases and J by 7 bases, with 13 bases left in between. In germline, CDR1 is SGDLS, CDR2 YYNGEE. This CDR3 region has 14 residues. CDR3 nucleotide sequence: TGTGCCAGCAGCGTCAGTCCGGGGTCGAACATTCAGTACTTC. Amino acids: CASSVSPGSNIQYF.

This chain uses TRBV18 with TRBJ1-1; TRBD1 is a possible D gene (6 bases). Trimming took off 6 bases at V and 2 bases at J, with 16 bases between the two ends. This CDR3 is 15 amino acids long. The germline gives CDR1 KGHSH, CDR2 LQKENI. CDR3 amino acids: CASSLAQGRNTEAFF. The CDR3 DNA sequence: TGTGCCAGCTCCCTCGCACAGGGTCGAAACACTGAAGCTTTCTTT.